The 10 T cell receptor beta chains below come from one sample, sequenced in a study of T-cell reconstitution after alpha-beta-depleted transplantation in children. Preparing the TCRbeta library involved the use of unique molecular identifiers. TCRdb analysed the PCR reads with MiXCR anew, one entry per CDR3 protein. Of about 580,000 distinct CDR3 sequences listed, about 21% are singletons. The source material was PBMCs, mostly from graft donor cells, sampled 360 days after TCRalphabeta/CD19-depleted stem cell transplant. The receptors originated from a boy in the first two years of life who had a stem cell transplant for acute myeloid leukemia, so the T cells may come from the graft donor.

This clonotype has ten or more counts. The V and J genes are TRBV12-3 or TRBV12-4 and TRBJ1-4; D not certain. Trimming took 5 bases from V and 15 from J, leaving 19 bases between them. This CDR3 is built from 13 residues. The CDR3 region has the DNA TGTGCCAGCAGTCGGGCGGGAGGCGAGACGGTGTTTTTT. Translation gives CASSRAGGETVFF.

The genes are TRBV6-2 or TRBV6-3 and TRBJ1-1, with D perhaps matching TRBD1 (5 bases). The germline V gene has CDR1 MNHEY and CDR2 SVGEGT. Deletions cut 6 bases from V and 10 bases from J, with 12 bases between. This CDR3 comprises 11 residues. The CDR3 sequence: CASSPAGRAFF. CDR3 coding DNA: TGTGCCAGCAGCCCCGCAGGGCGAGCTTTCTTT.

This clonotype was counted only a few times. The rearrangement joins TRBV12-3 or TRBV12-4 to TRBJ1-1; no firm D call. V dropped 0 bases and J dropped 8 bases, with 7 bases sitting between them. This CDR3 comprises 12 residues. The CDR3: CASSLAEAEAFF. DNA for the CDR3: TGTGCCAGCAGTTTAGCGGAAGCCGAAGCTTTCTTT.

This clonotype has only a few counts. V is TRBV15 and J is TRBJ2-1; D is ambiguous. The CDR3 runs 14 residues. V was trimmed by 3 bases and J by 3 bases, leaving 9 bases between them. Germline V gene sequence: CDR1 LNHNV, CDR2 YYDKDF (reference sequence). The CDR3 sequence is CATSRDGNYNEQFF. The CDR3 coding sequence is TGTGCCACCAGCAGGGATGGAAACTACAATGAGCAGTTCTTC. Looking up the rest from reference TRBV15 and TRBJ2-1 gives the full variable domain: DAMVIQNPRYQVTQFGKPVTLSCSQTLNHNVMYWYQQKSSQAPKLLFHYYDKDFNNEADTPDNFQSRRPNTSFCFLDIRSPGLGDTAMYLCATSRDGNYNEQFFGPGTRLTVL.

This clonotype has just a few counts. V gene TRBV12-3 or TRBV12-4 combines with J gene TRBJ2-6; maybe TRBD2 (6 bases). This CDR3 contains 15 residues. V was trimmed by 2 bases and J by 4 bases, leaving 9 bases between them. The CDR3 region is CASSLRGRGANVLTF. The CDR3 nucleotides read TGTGCCAGCAGTTTACGGGGGAGGGGGGCCAACGTCCTGACTTTC.

This clonotype appeared a few times. The rearrangement joins TRBV12-3 or TRBV12-4 to TRBJ1-5; tentative D call: TRBD1 (5 bases). The CDR3 has 16 residues. Between the trimmed V and J ends, which lost 6 bases and 1 base, there was a span of 16 bases. The CDR3 DNA reads as TGTGCCAGCAGCCGGGACGGTGCCCTCAGCAATCAGCCCCAGCATTTT. Encoded protein: CASSRDGALSNQPQHF.

The V call is TRBV4-1, the J call TRBJ2-5; 9 nucleotides line up with TRBD2. Germline values: CDR1 MGHRA, CDR2 YSYEKL. With V trimmed by 1 base and J by 3 bases, 15 bases remained unmatched. CDR3 size: 19 residues. As DNA, the CDR3 is TGCGCCAGCAGCCAAGTAGCGGGGGATTCCCTCGGAGGAGAAGAGACCCAGTACTTC. This translates into CASSQVAGDSLGGEETQYF.

This clonotype was counted ten times or more. The chain carries TRBV12-3 or TRBV12-4 and TRBJ2-3, with TRBD1 identical over 10 bases. With 4 bases clipped from V and 3 bases from J, the junction kept 4 bases outside the gene matches. CDR3 length: 15 amino acids. The CDR3 sequence is CASSSTGGETDTQYF. The CDR3 region has the DNA TGTGCCAGCAGTTCGACAGGGGGCGAGACAGATACGCAGTATTTT.

Only a few counts were recorded for this clonotype. This CDR3 reads CASSLTTGVTYEQYF. The CDR3 DNA reads TGCGCCAGCAGCCTAACGACAGGGGTGACCTACGAGCAGTACTTC. The rearrangement links TRBV5-1 to TRBJ2-7, with 8 bases aligning to TRBD1. Germline CDR1 reads SGHRS; CDR2 reads YFSETQ. The CDR3 runs to 15 residues. V lost 4 bases, J lost 2 bases, and 8 bases stayed unmatched.

As to this clonotype: It may be a read error: a sequence one base away is much more abundant. CDR3 amino acids: CASSQDVAVGNEKLFF. As DNA, the CDR3 is TGCGCCAGCAGCCAAGACGTTGCGGTGGGCAATGAAAAACTGTTTTTT. V is TRBV4-1 and J is TRBJ1-4; D is uncertain. Deletions cut 0 bases from V and 5 bases from J, with 13 bases between. This CDR3 is built from 16 residues. The germline V gene encodes CDR1 MGHRA and CDR2 YSYEKL.